Listed below are T cell receptor beta chains from one sample, sequenced in a study of early T cells in non-severe SARS-CoV-2 infection. TCRdb re-derived calls from the 5' RACE reads in MiXCR, one entry per CDR3 protein. The repertoire holds about 39,000 distinct CDR3 sequences, with 4.5% to 7% as singletons. Sequences were derived from whole blood, sampled at baseline. Every receptor here comes from an adult who was a healthcare worker with PCR-confirmed SARS-CoV-2 infection or an uninfected control (not recorded which). The CDR3 runs from the conserved cysteine through the conserved F or W. The D gene is left open where the match is weak. Clone size is given as how often the clone was seen (once, few, many) or a class if it is expanded.

-,TRBV27,many,TRBJ1-4,TGTGCCAGCAGTTCCCGACAGGTCTCGGGGGAAAAACTGTTTTTT,CASSSRQVSGEKLFF
TRBD1,TRBV24-1,many,TRBJ1-5,TGTGCCACCAGTGACCCCAGGGGGAGTAGCAATCAGCCCCAGCATTTT,CATSDPRGSSNQPQHF
-,TRBV12-3/TRBV12-4,many,TRBJ2-7,TGTGCCAGCAGTTTGGGGGTGATGTACGAGCAGTACTTC,CASSLGVMYEQYF
TRBD1,TRBV7-2,few,TRBJ2-7,TGTGCCAGCAGCTTGGATACAGGGGTCTACGAGCAGTACTTC,CASSLDTGVYEQYF
-,TRBV7-3,many,TRBJ1-6,TGTGCCAGCGAGCAACAGGGAATACCACCAAGCTCCTATAATTCACCCCTCCACTTT,CASEQQGIPPSSYNSPLHF
-,TRBV27,few,TRBJ2-1,TGTGCCAGCAGTGCAAGGGTTTCCGTAGGGTCTCGTACCTACAATGAGCAGTTCTTC,CASSARVSVGSRTYNEQFF
TRBD1,TRBV20-1,many,TRBJ2-7,TGCAGTGCTAGGGCTACAGGGGGCGGCACCTACGAGCAGTACTTC,CSARATGGGTYEQYF
TRBD2,TRBV20-1,many,TRBJ2-3,TGCAGTGCTCCTGCTAGCGGGAGGGCCAAAACAGATACGCAGTATTTT,CSAPASGRAKTDTQYF
-,TRBV5-4,many,TRBJ2-3,TGTGCCAGCAGCTTGGATGTCGCCAGGCTCAGCACAGATACGCAGTATTTT,CASSLDVARLSTDTQYF
-,TRBV2,many,TRBJ1-5,TGTGCCAGCAGCCGCCCCCCTAGCAATCAGCCCCAGCATTTT,CASSRPPSNQPQHF
TRBD1,TRBV20-1,many,TRBJ2-5,TGCAGTGCTAGAGGGCCAGGGGGCGATAAGACCCAGTACTTC,CSARGPGGDKTQYF
-,TRBV20-1,few,TRBJ2-1,TGCAGTGCTAGCGGGGATTACAATGAGCAGTTCTTC,CSASGDYNEQFF
-,TRBV5-6,few,TRBJ1-1,TGTGCCAGCAGCTTGCCCGGTATGAACACTGAAGCTTTCTTT,CASSLPGMNTEAFF
-,TRBV29-1,many,TRBJ2-1,TGCAGCGTGGCGGGGTTCTACAATGAGCAGTTCTTC,CSVAGFYNEQFF
-,TRBV4-1,many,TRBJ1-5,TGCGCCAGCAGCCAACAACAGAATCAGCCCCAGCATTTT,CASSQQQNQPQHF
-,TRBV30,many,TRBJ2-7,TGTGCCTGGAGTGTAGACGGCCTATCCGGGGAGCAGTACTTC,CAWSVDGLSGEQYF
-,TRBV29-1,many,TRBJ1-2,TGCAGCGTTGAAGGAGAGGCCGGATCTAACTATGGCTACACCTTC,CSVEGEAGSNYGYTF